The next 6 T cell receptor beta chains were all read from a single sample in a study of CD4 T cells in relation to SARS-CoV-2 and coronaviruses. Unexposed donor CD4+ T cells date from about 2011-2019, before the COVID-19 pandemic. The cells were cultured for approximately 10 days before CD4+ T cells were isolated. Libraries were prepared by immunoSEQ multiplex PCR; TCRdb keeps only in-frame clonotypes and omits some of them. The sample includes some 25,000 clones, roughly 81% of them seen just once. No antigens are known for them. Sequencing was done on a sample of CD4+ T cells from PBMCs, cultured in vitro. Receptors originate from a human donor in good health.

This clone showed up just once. CDR3 DNA: TGTGCCAGCAGCCCGATTAACAGGGGGCGTCTCTCCACCGGGGAGCTGTTTTTT. Translation gives CASSPINRGRLSTGELFF. The rearrangement links TRBV5-6 to TRBJ2-2, with 9 bases that match TRBD1. In germline, CDR1 is SGHDT, CDR2 YYEEEE. J was trimmed by 4 bases and V by 4 bases; bases with no gene match: 14. This CDR3 comprises 18 residues.

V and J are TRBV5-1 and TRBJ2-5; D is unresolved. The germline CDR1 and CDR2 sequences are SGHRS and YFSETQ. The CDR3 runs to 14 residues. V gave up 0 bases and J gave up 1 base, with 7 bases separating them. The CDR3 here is CASSLDLLQETQYF. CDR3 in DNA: TGCGCCAGCAGCTTGGACTTGCTCCAAGAGACCCAGTACTTC.

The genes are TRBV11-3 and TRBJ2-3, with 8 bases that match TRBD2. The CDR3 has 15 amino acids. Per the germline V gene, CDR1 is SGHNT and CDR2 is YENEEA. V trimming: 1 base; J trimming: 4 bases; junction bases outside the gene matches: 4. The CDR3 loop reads CASSLGRGAPDTQYF. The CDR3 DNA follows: TGTGCCAGCAGCTTAGGGCGGGGGGCTCCAGATACGCAGTATTTT.

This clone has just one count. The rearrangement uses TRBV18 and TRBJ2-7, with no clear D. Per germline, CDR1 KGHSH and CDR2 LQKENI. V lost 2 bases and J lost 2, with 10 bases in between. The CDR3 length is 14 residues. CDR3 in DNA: TGTGCCAGCTCACCAAGAGACATAACCTACGAGCAGTACTTC. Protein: CASSPRDITYEQYF.

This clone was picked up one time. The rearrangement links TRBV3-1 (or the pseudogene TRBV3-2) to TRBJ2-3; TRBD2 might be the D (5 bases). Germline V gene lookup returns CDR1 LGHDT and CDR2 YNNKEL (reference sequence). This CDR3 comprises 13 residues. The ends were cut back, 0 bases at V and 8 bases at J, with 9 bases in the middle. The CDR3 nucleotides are TGTGCCAGCAGCCAAGATAGAGGGTTTACGCAGTATTTT. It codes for CASSQDRGFTQYF.

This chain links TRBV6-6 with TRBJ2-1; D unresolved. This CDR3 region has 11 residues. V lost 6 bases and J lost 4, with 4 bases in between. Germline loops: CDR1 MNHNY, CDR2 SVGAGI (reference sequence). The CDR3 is CASRTYNEQFF. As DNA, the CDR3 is TGTGCCAGCAGAACTTACAATGAGCAGTTCTTC.